Many counts were recorded for the clone carrying this T cell receptor beta chain. Its antigen is currently unknown. The data stem from a study of early T cells in non-severe SARS-CoV-2 infection. Study summary: Unsorted whole blood bulk RNA was sequenced, with unpaired chains. Study-level results: Anti-spike CD8 responses were favored in VDJdb matching, and private and CD4 specificities were missed.

TCRdb reanalysed the 5' RACE reads using MiXCR and keeps one entry per CDR3 protein. In the table there are 23,000 or so distinct CDR3 sequences, roughly 5% of which are singletons. This clonotype was sampled from an adult who was a healthcare worker with PCR-confirmed SARS-CoV-2 infection or an uninfected control (not recorded which). The sequenced material came from whole blood.

The chain's CDR3 is CSARDGDRVKSPAYNEQFF. CDR3 in DNA: TGCAGTGCTAGAGATGGGGACAGGGTAAAGAGTCCTGCCTACAATGAGCAGTTCTTC. The chain is built from TRBV20-1 and TRBJ2-1; TRBD1 aligns across 9 bases. V shed 0 bases and J 2 bases; nucleotides not matched to a gene: 14. The CDR3 sequence is 19 residues long. Germline V lookup: CDR1 DFQATT, CDR2 SNEGSKA (reference sequence).